The entry below gives a single T cell receptor (beta chain) sequence along with its context. The method was immunoSEQ multiplex PCR; TCRdb's version includes in-frame clones alone and lacks a portion of them. In the table there are approximately 240,000 clones, approximately 80% of which are singletons. The entry originates in a study of blood T cell repertoires in COVID-19. CDR1 MNHNS and CDR2 SASEGT come from the germline V gene. The CDR3 is 18 amino acids. V was cut by 0 bases and J by 1 base, with 16 bases left in between. The chain recombines TRBV6-1 with TRBJ1-5, with D perhaps matching TRBD1 (5 bases). Material for sequencing was PBMCs or T cells enriched from blood (not recorded which). This receptor was taken from a woman aged 40 to 50 with acute COVID-19. CDR3 amino acids: CASSEAGPSQGSNQPQHF. The CDR3 DNA sequence: TGTGCCAGCAGTGAAGCGGGTCCATCCCAGGGAAGCAATCAGCCCCAGCATTTT.